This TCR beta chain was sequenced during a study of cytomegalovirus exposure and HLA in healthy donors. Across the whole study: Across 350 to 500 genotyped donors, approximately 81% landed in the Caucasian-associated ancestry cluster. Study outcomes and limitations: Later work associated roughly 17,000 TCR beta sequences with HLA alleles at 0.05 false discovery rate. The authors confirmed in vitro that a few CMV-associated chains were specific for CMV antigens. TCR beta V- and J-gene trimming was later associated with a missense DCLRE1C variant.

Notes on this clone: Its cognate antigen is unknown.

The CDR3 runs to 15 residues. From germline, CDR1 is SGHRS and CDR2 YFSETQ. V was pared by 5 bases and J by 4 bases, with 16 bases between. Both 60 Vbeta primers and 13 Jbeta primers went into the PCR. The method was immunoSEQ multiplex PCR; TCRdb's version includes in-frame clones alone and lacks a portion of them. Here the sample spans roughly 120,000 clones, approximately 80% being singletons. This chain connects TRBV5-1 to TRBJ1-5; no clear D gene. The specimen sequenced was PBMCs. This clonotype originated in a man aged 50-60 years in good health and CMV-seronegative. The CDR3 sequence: CASSRAGRANQPQHF. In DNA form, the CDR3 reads TGCGCCAGCAGTCGTGCCGGGAGGGCAAATCAGCCCCAGCATTTT.